Below, one T cell receptor (beta chain) is given with its context. J lost 5 bases, V lost 4 bases, and 4 bases had no gene match. This CDR3 is 14 amino acids long. Germline V gives CDR1 LGHDT, CDR2 YNNKEL (reference sequence). Using immunoSEQ multiplex PCR, the repertoire was profiled, and TCRdb retains in-frame clones only, with some absent. The sample consists of about 97,000 clones, 90% of them appearing once. This entry is derived from a study of blood T cell repertoires in COVID-19. This rearrangement joins TRBV3-1 (or the pseudogene TRBV3-2) to TRBJ1-5, with 8 bases that match TRBD1. Source material: peripheral blood. The TCR sequence derives from a man between 60 and 75 years old with acute or convalescent COVID-19. The CDR3 here is CASSLRTGHQPQHF. The CDR3, as DNA: TGTGCCAGCAGCCTTCGGACAGGGCATCAGCCCCAGCATTTT.